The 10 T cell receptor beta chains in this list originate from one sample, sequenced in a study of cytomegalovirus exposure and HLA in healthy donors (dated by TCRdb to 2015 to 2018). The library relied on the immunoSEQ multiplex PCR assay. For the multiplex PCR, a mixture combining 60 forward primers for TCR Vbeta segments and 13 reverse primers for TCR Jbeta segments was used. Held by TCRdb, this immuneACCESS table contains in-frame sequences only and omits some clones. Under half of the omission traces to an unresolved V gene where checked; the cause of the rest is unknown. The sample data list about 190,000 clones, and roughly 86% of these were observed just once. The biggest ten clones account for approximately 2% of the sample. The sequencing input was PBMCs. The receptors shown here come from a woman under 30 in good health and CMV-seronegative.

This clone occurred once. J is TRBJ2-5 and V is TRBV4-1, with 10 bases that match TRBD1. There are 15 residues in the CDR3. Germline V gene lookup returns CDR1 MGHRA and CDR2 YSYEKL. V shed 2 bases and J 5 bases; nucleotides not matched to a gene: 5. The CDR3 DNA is TGCGCCAGCAGCCAAACGGGACAGGGGATTGAGACCCAGTACTTC. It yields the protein CASSQTGQGIETQYF.

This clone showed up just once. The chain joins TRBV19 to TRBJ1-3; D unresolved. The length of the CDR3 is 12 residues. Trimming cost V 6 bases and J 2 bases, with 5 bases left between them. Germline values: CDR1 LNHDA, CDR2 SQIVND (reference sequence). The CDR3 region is CASRYAGNTIYF. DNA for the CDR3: TGTGCCAGTAGGTATGCTGGAAACACCATATATTTT.

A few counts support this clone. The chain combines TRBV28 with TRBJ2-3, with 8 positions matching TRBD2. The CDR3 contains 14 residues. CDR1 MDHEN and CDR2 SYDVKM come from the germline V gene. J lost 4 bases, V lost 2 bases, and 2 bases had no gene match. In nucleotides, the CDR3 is TGTGCCAGCAGTTTAGCGGGGGGCCCAGATACGCAGTATTTT. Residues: CASSLAGGPDTQYF.

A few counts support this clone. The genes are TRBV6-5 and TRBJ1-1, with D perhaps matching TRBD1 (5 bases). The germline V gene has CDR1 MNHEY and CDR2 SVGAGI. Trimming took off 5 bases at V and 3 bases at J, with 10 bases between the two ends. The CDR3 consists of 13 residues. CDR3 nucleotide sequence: TGTGCCAGCAGTGCCAGGGAAGACACTGAAGCTTTCTTT. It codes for CASSAREDTEAFF.

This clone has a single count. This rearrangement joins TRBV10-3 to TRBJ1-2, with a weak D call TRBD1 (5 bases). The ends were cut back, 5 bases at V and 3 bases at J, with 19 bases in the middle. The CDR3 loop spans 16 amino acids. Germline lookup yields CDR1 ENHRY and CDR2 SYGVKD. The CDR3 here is CAISQHGGSGDYGYTF. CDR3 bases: TGTGCCATCAGTCAGCACGGGGGATCTGGGGACTATGGCTACACCTTC.

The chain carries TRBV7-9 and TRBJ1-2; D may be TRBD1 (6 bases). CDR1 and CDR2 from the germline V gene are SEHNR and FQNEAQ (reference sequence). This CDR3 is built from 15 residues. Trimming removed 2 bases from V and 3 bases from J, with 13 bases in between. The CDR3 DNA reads TGTGCCAGCAGCTTATATGGGGGCTGGGACTATGGCTACACCTTC. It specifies CASSLYGGWDYGYTF. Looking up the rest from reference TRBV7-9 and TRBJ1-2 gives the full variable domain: DTGVSQNPRHKITKRGQNVTFRCDPISEHNRLYWYRQTLGQGPEFLTYFQNEAQLEKSRLLSDRFSAERPKGSFSTLEIQRTEQGDSAMYLCASSLYGGWDYGYTFGSGTRLTVV.

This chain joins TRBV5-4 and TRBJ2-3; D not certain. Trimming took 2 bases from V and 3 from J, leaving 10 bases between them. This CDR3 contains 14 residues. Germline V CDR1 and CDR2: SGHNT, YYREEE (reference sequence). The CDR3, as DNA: TGTGCCAGCAGCTTCAGTTCACGAACAGATACGCAGTATTTT. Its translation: CASSFSSRTDTQYF.

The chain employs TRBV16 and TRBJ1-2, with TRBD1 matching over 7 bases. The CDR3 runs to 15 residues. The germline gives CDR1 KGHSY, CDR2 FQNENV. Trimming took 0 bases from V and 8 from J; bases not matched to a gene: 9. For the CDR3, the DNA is TGTGCCAGCAGCCAATCAGAGACAGGGTTGGGAGGCTACACCTTC. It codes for CASSQSETGLGGYTF.

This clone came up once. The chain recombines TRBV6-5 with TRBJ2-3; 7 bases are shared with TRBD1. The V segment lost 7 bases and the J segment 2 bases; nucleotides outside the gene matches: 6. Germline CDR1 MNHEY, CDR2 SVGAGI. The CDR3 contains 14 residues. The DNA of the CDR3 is TGTGCCAGCACTCCGGGACAGCACACAGATACGCAGTATTTT. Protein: CASTPGQHTDTQYF.

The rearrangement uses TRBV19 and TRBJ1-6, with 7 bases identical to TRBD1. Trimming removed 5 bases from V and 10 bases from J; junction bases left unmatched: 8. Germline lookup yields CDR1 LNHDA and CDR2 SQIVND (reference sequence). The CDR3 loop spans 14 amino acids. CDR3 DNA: TGTGCCAGTAGTTTGGGCAGGGGGTACTCACCCCTCCACTTT. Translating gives CASSLGRGYSPLHF.